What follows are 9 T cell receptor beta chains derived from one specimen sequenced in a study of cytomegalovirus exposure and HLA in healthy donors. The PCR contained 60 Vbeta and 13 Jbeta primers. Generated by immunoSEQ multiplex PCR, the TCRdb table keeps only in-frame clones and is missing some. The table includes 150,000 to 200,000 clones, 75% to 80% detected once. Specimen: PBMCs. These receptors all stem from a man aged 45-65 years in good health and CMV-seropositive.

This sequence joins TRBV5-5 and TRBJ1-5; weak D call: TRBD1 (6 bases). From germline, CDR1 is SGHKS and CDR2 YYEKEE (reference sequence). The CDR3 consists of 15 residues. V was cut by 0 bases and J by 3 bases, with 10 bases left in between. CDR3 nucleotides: TGTGCCAGCAGCTTGGTCGGACAGTTCAATCAGCCCCAGCATTTT. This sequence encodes CASSLVGQFNQPQHF. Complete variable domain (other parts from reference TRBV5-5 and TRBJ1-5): DAGVTQSPTHLIKTRGQQVTLRCSPISGHKSVSWYQQVLGQGPQFIFQYYEKEERGRGNFPDRFSARQFPNYSSELNVNALLLGDSALYLCASSLVGQFNQPQHFGDGTRLSIL.

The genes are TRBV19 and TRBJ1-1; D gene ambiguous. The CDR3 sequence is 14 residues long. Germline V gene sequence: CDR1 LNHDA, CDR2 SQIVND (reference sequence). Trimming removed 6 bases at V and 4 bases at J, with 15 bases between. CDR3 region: CASRWTGGSTEAFF. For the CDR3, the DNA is TGTGCCAGTAGATGGACGGGAGGTAGCACTGAAGCTTTCTTT.

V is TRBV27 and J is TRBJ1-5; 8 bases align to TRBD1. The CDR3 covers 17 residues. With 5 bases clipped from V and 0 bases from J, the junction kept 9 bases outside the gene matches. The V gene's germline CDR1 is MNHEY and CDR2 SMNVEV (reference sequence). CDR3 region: CASSPSRDRYSNQPQHF. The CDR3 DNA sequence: TGTGCCAGCAGTCCTTCCCGGGACAGGTATAGCAATCAGCCCCAGCATTTT.

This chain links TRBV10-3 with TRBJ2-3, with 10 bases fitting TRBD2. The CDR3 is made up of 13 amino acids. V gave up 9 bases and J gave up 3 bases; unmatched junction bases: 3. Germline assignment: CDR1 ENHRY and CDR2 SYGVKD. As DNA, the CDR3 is TGTGCCATTCTAGCGGGGGTAACAGATACGCAGTATTTT. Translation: CAILAGVTDTQYF.

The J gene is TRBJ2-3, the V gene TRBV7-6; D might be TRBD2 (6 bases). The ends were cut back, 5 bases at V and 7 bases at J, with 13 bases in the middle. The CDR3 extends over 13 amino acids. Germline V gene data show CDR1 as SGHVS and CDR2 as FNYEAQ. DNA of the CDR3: TGTGCCAGCAGCCCGGGAGTTTTAAATACGCAGTATTTT. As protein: CASSPGVLNTQYF.

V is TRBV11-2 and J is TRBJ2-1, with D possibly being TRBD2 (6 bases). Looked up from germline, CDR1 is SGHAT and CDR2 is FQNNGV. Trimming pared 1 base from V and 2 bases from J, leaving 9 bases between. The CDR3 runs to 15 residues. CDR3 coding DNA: TGTGCCAGCAGCTTAGGACGGGGGACCTACAATGAGCAGTTCTTC. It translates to CASSLGRGTYNEQFF.

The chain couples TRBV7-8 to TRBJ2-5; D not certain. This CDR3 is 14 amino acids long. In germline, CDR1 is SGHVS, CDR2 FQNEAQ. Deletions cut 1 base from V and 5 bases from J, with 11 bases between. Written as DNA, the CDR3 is TGTGCCAGCAGCTTAGTTCCCCTACCGGAGACCCAGTACTTC. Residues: CASSLVPLPETQYF.

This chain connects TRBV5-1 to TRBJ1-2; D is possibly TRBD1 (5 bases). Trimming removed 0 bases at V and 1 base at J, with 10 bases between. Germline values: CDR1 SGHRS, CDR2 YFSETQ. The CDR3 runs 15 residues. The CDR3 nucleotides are TGCGCCAGCAGCTTGGAGTGGGGGGGTAACTATGGCTACACCTTC. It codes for CASSLEWGGNYGYTF.

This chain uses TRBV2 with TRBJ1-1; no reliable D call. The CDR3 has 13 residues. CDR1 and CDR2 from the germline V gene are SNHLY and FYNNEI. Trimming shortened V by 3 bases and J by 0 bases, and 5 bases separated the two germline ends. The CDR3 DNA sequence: TGTGCCAGCAGTGACAGGTTGAACACTGAAGCTTTCTTT. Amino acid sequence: CASSDRLNTEAFF.